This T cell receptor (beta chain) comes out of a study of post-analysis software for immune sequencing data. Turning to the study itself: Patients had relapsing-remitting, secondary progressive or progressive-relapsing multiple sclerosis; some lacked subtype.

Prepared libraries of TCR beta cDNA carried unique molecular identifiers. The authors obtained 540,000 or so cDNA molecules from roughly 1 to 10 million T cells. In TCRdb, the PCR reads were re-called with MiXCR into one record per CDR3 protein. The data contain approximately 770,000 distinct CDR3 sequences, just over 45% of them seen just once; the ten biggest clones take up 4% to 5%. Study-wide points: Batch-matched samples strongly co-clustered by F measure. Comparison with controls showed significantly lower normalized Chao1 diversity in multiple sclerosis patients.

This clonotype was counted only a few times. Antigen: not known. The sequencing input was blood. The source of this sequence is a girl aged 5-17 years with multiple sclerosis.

The CDR3 sequence is CSARAGGASRTDTQYF. CDR3 DNA: TGCAGTGCTAGAGCGGGAGGGGCGTCCCGCACAGATACGCAGTATTTT. The chain employs TRBV20-1 and TRBJ2-3; 8 nucleotides match TRBD2. CDR1 and CDR2 (germline): DFQATT, SNEGSKA (reference sequence). The CDR3 consists of 16 residues. J lost 1 base, V lost 1 base, and 7 bases had no gene match.